This TCR beta chain is drawn from a study of Ad26.COV2.S vaccination and SARS-CoV-2 variants. This clone has only one observation. Described treatment: 15 to 20 received Ad26.COV2.S at low or high dose, single or two shots; five or six received placebo; per-sample allocation not given. Sampling was done on day 63 after the first vaccine or placebo injection. TCRdb's table, derived via immunoSEQ multiplex PCR, lists solely in-frame clones and lacks some. The repertoire holds about 320,000 clones, with roughly 80% as singletons. Germline V gives CDR1 MDHEN, CDR2 SYDVKM. The CDR3 sequence is 15 residues long. The V end was cut by 6 bases, the J end by 8 bases, with 22 bases between.

Sequencing used peripheral blood, obtained in a trial of Ad26.COV2.S vaccine versus placebo. The sequence came from a person between 18 and 59 years old who received the Ad26.COV2.S COVID-19 vaccine or a placebo. This rearrangement joins TRBV28 to TRBJ1-1; the D gene is possibly TRBD1 (5 bases). The CDR3 protein is CASSRAVGLLNEAFF. The CDR3 bases are TGTGCCAGCAGCCGCGCCGTGGGGCTTCTGAACGAAGCTTTCTTT.